This TCR beta chain was profiled in a study of regulatory T cells in long-lasting Graves disease. Findings of the study overall: Among persistent patients, a larger number of public clonotypes were shared (approximately 3,000) than among newly diagnosed patients (about 970).

The sample's time point: newly diagnosed GD, antithyroid drugs for less than 3 months. RNA isolated from PBMCs was used to make the TCR library. The authors built TCR beta libraries using iRepertoire HTBI primers and Arm-PCR of CDR3 regions. TCRdb ran MiXCR on the multiplex PCR reads and lists one entry per CDR3 protein. The sample includes roughly 510,000 distinct CDR3 sequences, about 16% seen only once; the top ten take around 12%. This clonotype was seen only a few times. The antigen is unknown. The CDR3 carries no conserved terminal phenylalanine or tryptophan, so it likely arises from a read error. The DNA is left out, because the CDR3 cannot be placed on it with certainty; the CDR3 is given as TCRdb lists it. Germline loops: CDR1 ENHRY, CDR2 SYGVKD. The CDR3 totals 13 residues, both ends included. This same sample was also taken into another study, of T cells in Graves' hyperthyroidism and ophthalmopathy.

Sequences were derived from peripheral blood mononuclear cells (PBMCs), sampled at new diagnosis, from a patient treated with antithyroid drugs. The source of this sequence is a man between 18 and 29 years old with Graves disease. This chain connects TRBV10-3 to TRBJ1-2; the listed D gene, TRBD1, was not tested against the DNA. CDR3 amino acids: CAISERQGRGDTS.